This T cell receptor beta chain appears in the sequencing data of a study of blood T cell repertoires in COVID-19. Overall study: Donors in the United States, Italy and Spain gave samples during acute or convalescent COVID-19. PBMCs, B-cell-depleted T cells, or T cells were the source of the cDNA or gDNA that made up the material.

The CDR3 extends over 13 amino acids. V dropped 5 bases and J dropped 9; count of bases not matched to a gene: 5. From germline, CDR1 is SGHTA and CDR2 FQGNSA. Assay: immunoSEQ multiplex PCR; the TCRdb copy retains only in-frame clones and omits some. Here the sample spans about 210,000 clones, approximately 87% being singletons. The chain carries TRBV7-2 and TRBJ2-1; TRBD1 matches 9 bases. The sample taken for sequencing was peripheral blood. The source of this sequence is a woman aged 65 to 85 with acute or convalescent COVID-19. CDR3 sequence reads: CASSPQGAREQFF. CDR3 nucleotide sequence: TGTGCCAGCAGCCCACAGGGGGCTCGTGAGCAGTTCTTC. Full variable domain (outside the CDR3, taken from reference TRBV7-2 and TRBJ2-1): GAGVSQSPSNKVTEKGKDVELRCDPISGHTALYWYRQSLGQGLEFLIYFQGNSAPDKSGLPSDRFSAERTGGSVSTLTIQRTQQEDSAVYLCASSPQGAREQFFGPGTRLTVL.